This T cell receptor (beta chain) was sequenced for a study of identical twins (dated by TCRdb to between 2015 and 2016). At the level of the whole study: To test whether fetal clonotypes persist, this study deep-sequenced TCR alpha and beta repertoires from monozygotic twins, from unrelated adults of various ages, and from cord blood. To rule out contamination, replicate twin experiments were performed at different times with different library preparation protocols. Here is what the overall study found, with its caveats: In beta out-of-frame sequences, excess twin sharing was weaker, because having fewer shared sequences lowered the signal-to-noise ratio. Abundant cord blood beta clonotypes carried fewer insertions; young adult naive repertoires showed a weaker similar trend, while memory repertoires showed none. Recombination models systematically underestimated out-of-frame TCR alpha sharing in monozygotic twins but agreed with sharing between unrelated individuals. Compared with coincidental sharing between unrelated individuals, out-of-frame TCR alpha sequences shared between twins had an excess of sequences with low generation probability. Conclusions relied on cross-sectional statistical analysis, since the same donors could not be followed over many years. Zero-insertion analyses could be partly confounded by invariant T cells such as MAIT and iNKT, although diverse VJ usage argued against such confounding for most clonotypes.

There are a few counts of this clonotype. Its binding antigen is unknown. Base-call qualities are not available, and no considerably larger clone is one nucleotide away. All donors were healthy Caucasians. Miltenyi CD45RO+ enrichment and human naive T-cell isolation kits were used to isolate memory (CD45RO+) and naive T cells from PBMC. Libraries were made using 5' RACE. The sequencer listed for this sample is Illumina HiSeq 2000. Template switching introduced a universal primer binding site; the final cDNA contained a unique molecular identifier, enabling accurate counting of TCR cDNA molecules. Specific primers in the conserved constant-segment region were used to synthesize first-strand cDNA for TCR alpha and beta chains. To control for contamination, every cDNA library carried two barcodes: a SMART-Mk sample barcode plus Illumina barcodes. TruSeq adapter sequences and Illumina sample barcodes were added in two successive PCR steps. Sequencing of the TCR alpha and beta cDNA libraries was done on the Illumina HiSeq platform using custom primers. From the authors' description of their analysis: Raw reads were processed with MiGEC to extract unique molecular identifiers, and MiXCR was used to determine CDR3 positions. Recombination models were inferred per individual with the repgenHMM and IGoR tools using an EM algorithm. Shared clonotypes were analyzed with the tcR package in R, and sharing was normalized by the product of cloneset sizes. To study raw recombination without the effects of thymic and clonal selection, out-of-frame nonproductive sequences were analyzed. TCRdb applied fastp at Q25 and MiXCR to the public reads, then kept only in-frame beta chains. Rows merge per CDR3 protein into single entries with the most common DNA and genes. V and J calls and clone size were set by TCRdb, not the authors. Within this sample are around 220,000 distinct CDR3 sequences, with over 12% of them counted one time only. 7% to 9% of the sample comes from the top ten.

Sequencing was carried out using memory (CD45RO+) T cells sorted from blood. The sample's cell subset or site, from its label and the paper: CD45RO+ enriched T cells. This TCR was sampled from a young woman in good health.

In nucleotides, the sequence is TGTGCCAGCAGCCAGCGGGACAGGGAAACTTTCTTT. Its protein reads: CASSQRDRETFF. Rearrangement joined TRBV3-1 to TRBJ1-1; TRBD1 matches 9 bases in the middle. The CDR3 starts with the cysteine, ends with the phenylalanine, and has 12 residues. The retained sequence is limited to the CDR3, 36 bases, with the frame set at the first base. For this chain, trimming is 3 bases at the V end and 12 bases at the J end, and the number of junction bases without a gene match is 5. The germline V gene (reference sequence) gives CDR1 as LGHDT and CDR2 as YNNKEL.